The clone carrying this T cell receptor (beta chain) was recorded many times. TCRdb re-clonotyped the PCR reads via MiXCR. The sample records roughly 38,000 clones, 9.5% to 13% being singletons. Thyroid surgery was preceded by no treatment in any patient. The data are from a study of metastatic and nonmetastatic thyroid tumors. CDR1 is SGDLS, CDR2 YYNGEE, per germline. V lost 4 bases and J lost 6; bases outside the gene matches: 8. The CDR3 sequence is 14 residues long. The receptor's source is a male donor with papillary thyroid cancer or a benign thyroid nodule (not recorded which). Some clones in this sample may be carry-over from other donors' samples. Sequencing was done on a sample of blood. This chain links TRBV9 with TRBJ2-7, with 9 bases that match TRBD2. This chain's CDR3 is CASSPFPREGEQYF. CDR3 DNA sequence: TGTGCCAGCAGCCCCTTCCCGCGGGAGGGCGAGCAGTACTTC.